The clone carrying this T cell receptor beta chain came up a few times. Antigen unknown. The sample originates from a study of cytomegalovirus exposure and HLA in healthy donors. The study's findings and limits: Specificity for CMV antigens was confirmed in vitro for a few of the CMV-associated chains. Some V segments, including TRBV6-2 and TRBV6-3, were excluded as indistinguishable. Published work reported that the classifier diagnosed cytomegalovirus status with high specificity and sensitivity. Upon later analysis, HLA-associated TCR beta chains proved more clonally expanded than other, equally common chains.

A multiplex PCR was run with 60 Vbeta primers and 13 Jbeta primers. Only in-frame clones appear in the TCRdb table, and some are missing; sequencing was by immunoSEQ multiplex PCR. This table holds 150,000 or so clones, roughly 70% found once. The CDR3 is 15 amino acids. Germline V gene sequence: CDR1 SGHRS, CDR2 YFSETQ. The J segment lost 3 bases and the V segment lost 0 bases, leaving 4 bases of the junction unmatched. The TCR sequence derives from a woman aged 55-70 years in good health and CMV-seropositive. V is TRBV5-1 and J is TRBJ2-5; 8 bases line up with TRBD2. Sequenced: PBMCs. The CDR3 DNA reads TGCGCCAGCAGCTTGGCCGGGCGGGAGGAAGAGACCCAGTACTTC. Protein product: CASSLAGREEETQYF. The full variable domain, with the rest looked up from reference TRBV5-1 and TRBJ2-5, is KAGVTQTPRYLIKTRGQQVTLSCSPISGHRSVSWYQQTPGQGLQFLFEYFSETQRNKGNFPGRFSGRQFSNSRSEMNVSTLELGDSALYLCASSLAGREEETQYFGPGTRLLVL.